This T cell receptor (beta chain) comes out of a study of shared clonotypes between healthy human individuals. With regard to this clone: Its antigen is not known.

Between the trimmed V and J ends, which lost 8 bases and 4 bases, there was a span of 11 bases. Germline V gene data show CDR1 as SNHLY and CDR2 as FYNNEI. The CDR3 spans 12 residues. Whole-study results and caveats: When compared with the clonotypes that were shared by all four sorted-subset donors, the non-shared clonotypes turned out to have lower generation probabilities. Enrolling few donors narrowed the genetic and exposure-history diversity that was represented. Among donors, the sharing of clonotypes was expected to be influenced by sequencing depth.

It was across several immunoSEQ plates that each subset's genomic DNA was evenly split. The method was immunoSEQ multiplex PCR; TCRdb's version includes in-frame clones alone and lacks a portion of them. The data hold about 2.3 million clones, with just under 95% observed a single time. The chain employs TRBV2 and TRBJ2-5; tentatively, D is TRBD1 or TRBD2 (5 bases each). This clonotype was sampled from a man between 18 and 35 years old in good health. Some clones in this sample may be carry-over from other donors' samples. The source material was naive CD4+ T cells from PBMCs. Regarding subset: CD45RA+ positively selected. CDR3 nucleotide sequence: TGTGCCAGCGCCAGGGAGTCAGAGACCCAGTACTTC. Translation: CASARESETQYF.